Following are 13 T cell receptor beta chains from one sample sequenced in a study of blood T cell repertoires in COVID-19. The data were produced by immunoSEQ multiplex PCR, yet TCRdb's version contains in-frame clones alone and is incomplete. In the table there are 280,000 or so clones, over 75% of which are singletons. The sequenced sample was peripheral blood. The origin of the receptors is a man aged 18-30 years with active or convalescent COVID-19.

The chain carries TRBV5-1 and TRBJ1-2; 7 nucleotides match TRBD1. CDR3 length: 18 amino acids. With V trimmed by 3 bases and J by 2 bases, 16 bases remained unmatched. Per the germline V gene, CDR1 is SGHRS and CDR2 is YFSETQ. The CDR3: CASSSDTGTDTANYGYTF. CDR3 DNA sequence: TGCGCCAGCAGCTCAGATACCGGGACAGACACAGCAAACTATGGCTACACCTTC.

The chain recombines TRBV12-5 with TRBJ2-7; D possibly corresponds to TRBD1 (7 bases). The CDR3 runs to 15 residues. V was trimmed by 3 bases and J by 6 bases, leaving 18 bases between them. The germline gives CDR1 LGHNT, CDR2 FRNRAP. CDR3 nucleotide sequence: TGTGCTAGTGGTTTTTGGGCAGGGGGGCCCGGCGAGCAGTACTTC. This translates into CASGFWAGGPGEQYF.

The chain uses TRBV10-3 and TRBJ2-3; 8 nucleotides agree with TRBD2. This CDR3 contains 15 residues. The germline V gene has CDR1 ENHRY and CDR2 SYGVKD. Germline trimming cut 10 bases from V and 5 bases from J; bases unmatched to any gene: 14. The CDR3 spells CATSQPGRGVDTQYF. The CDR3 nucleotides are TGTGCCACCTCTCAGCCGGGGCGGGGGGTAGATACGCAGTATTTT.

This clone appeared a single time. Other DNA sequences in this sample translate to the same CDR3. The V and J genes are TRBV12-3 or TRBV12-4 and TRBJ1-4; D is undetermined. V was trimmed by 3 bases and J by 7 bases, leaving 3 bases between them. The CDR3 consists of 11 residues. The CDR3 region is CASSFGEKLFF. The CDR3 DNA is TGTGCCAGCAGTTTCGGTGAAAAACTGTTTTTT.

J is TRBJ2-7 and V is TRBV3-1 (or the pseudogene TRBV3-2), with D possibly being TRBD2 (6 bases). Between the trimmed V and J ends, which lost 0 bases and 2 bases, there was a span of 14 bases. The V gene's germline CDR1 is LGHDT and CDR2 YNNKEL (reference sequence). This CDR3 has 16 amino acids. The CDR3 DNA reads TGTGCCAGCAGCCAAGACGCCCCCGGCGGGGCCTACGAGCAGTACTTC. Protein: CASSQDAPGGAYEQYF.

V and J are TRBV19 and TRBJ2-7; 9 bases are a match to TRBD1. The CDR3 length is 12 residues. Trimming took 5 bases from V and 6 from J; bases not matched to a gene: 2. CDR1 is LNHDA, CDR2 SQIVND, per germline (reference sequence). CDR3 sequence: CASSRTGAEQYF. The CDR3 DNA reads as TGTGCCAGTAGTCGGACAGGGGCCGAGCAGTACTTC.

V gene TRBV9 combines with J gene TRBJ1-1; D not resolved. The CDR3 has 14 residues. In germline, CDR1 is SGDLS, CDR2 YYNGEE. The V end lost 4 bases, the J end lost 5 bases, and 15 bases lay between the germline ends. CDR3 protein: CASSFTTGLTEAFF. The CDR3 DNA is TGTGCCAGCAGCTTTACGACGGGTTTAACTGAAGCTTTCTTT. Filled out from reference TRBV9 and TRBJ1-1, the complete variable domain reads DSGVTQTPKHLITATGQRVTLRCSPRSGDLSVYWYQQSLDQGLQFLIQYYNGEERAKGNILERFSAQQFPDLHSELNLSSLELGDSALYFCASSFTTGLTEAFFGQGTRLTVV.

CDR3 nucleotides: TGTGCCAGCAGTGTGACTGGGGGCGTCGACGAGCAGTACTTC. It specifies CASSVTGGVDEQYF. V usage is TRBV6-2 or TRBV6-3 and J usage is TRBJ2-7; D might be TRBD1 (6 bases). Trimming removed 5 bases at V and 5 bases at J, with 16 bases between. The CDR3 covers 14 residues. Looked up from germline, CDR1 is MNHEY and CDR2 is SVGEGT.

The V call is TRBV18, the J call TRBJ2-7; 8 nucleotides match TRBD2. The CDR3 is 15 residues long. Germline CDR1 and CDR2: KGHSH and LQKENI. With 6 bases clipped from V and 1 base from J, the junction kept 8 bases outside the gene matches. DNA of the CDR3: TGTGCCAGCTCGTCCGGGACTAGAGGTTCCTACGAGCAGTACTTC. Its protein product is CASSSGTRGSYEQYF.

This sequence joins TRBV7-9 and TRBJ2-6; 7 nucleotides match TRBD2. The CDR3 runs 15 residues. The germline CDR1 and CDR2 sequences are SEHNR and FQNEAQ (reference sequence). The ends lost 5 bases at V and 3 bases at J; junction bases unmatched: 4. The CDR3 coding sequence is TGTGCCAGCAGCCAACGGGGGGTTGGGGCCAACGTCCTGACTTTC. Protein product: CASSQRGVGANVLTF.

The chain recombines TRBV18 with TRBJ1-6; D may be TRBD1 (6 bases). With 4 bases removed from V and 5 bases from J, the gap between germline ends came to 18 bases. CDR3 length: 17 residues. In germline, CDR1 is KGHSH, CDR2 LQKENI. In nucleotides, the CDR3 is TGTGCCAGCTCACTCCATGGACAGCAGGCTAATAATTCACCCCTCCACTTT. Residues: CASSLHGQQANNSPLHF.

The CDR3 protein is CASSEALAGPQMGELFF. Written as DNA, the CDR3 is TGTGCCAGCAGTGAAGCGCTAGCGGGGCCTCAGATGGGGGAGCTGTTTTTT. The genes are TRBV2 and TRBJ2-2, with 9 nucleotides matching TRBD2. The germline V gene has CDR1 SNHLY and CDR2 FYNNEI. The CDR3 is 17 amino acids. V shed 0 bases and J 8 bases; nucleotides not matched to a gene: 10.

This clone was found once. The chain employs TRBV4-1 and TRBJ1-4, with D maybe TRBD1 (6 bases). Trimming pared 0 bases from V and 5 bases from J, leaving 25 bases between. Germline V gene data show CDR1 as MGHRA and CDR2 as YSYEKL. The CDR3 is 20 amino acids. The CDR3 sequence: CASSQDGHSVQQGINEKLFF. CDR3 nucleotide sequence: TGCGCCAGCAGCCAAGATGGACATTCCGTTCAACAGGGAATAAATGAAAAACTGTTTTTT.